The TCR beta chain described here comes from a study of naive and memory T cell subsets. This clonotype was recorded many times. Treatment noted: skin biopsy from PPD injection site in Mantoux-positive individual. An oligonucleotide containing a UMI was ligated to the 3' end of TCR cDNA. Individuals with a positive Mantoux test gave biopsies from PPD-injected skin. Ligated cDNA underwent four rounds of PCR with nested alpha and beta constant region primers and SP2. Reverse transcription of blood and skin TCR RNA was primed at alpha and beta constant regions. TCRdb called the UMI-ligation and nested PCR reads again in MiXCR, with one record for every CDR3 protein. The profile covers tens of thousands of distinct CDR3 sequences, with about 6.4% appearing a single time and more than 5.5% taken by the ten largest. The V gene lost 7 bases and the J gene lost 6 bases, with 10 bases spanning the gap. CDR1 MNHEY and CDR2 SVGEGT come from the germline V gene. The CDR3 consists of 12 residues.

The source material was skin, sampled from a tuberculin skin test site. This receptor was taken from an adult in good health. V gene TRBV6-2 or TRBV6-3 combines with J gene TRBJ2-1; D is uncertain. CDR3 sequence (DNA): TGTGCCAGCAAAGACTCTATCAATGAGCAGTTCTTC. Protein product: CASKDSINEQFF.